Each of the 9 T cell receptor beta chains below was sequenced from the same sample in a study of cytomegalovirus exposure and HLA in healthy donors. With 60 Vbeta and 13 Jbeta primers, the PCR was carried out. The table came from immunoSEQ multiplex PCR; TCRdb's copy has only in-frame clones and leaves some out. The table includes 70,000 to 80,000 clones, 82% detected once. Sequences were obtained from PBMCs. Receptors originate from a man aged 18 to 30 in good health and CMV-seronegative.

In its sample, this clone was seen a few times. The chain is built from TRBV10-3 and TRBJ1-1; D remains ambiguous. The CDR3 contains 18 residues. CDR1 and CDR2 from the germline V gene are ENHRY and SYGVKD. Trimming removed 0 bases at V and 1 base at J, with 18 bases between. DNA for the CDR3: TGTGCCATCAGTGAGTCGAAGATTCTGCCAGTAACGAACACTGAAGCTTTCTTT. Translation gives CAISESKILPVTNTEAFF.

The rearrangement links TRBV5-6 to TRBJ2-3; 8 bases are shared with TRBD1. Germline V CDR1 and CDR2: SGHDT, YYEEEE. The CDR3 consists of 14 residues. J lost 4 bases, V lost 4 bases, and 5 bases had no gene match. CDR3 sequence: CASSNQGASDTQYF. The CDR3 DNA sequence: TGTGCCAGCAGCAATCAGGGGGCATCAGATACGCAGTATTTT.

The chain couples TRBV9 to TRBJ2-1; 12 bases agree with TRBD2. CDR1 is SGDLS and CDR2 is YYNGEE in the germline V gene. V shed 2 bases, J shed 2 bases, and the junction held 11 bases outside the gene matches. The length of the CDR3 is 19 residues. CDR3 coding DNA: TGTGCCAGCAGCGTCAGGGTAGGTGCTAGCGGGGGGGCCTACAATGAGCAGTTCTTC. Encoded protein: CASSVRVGASGGAYNEQFF. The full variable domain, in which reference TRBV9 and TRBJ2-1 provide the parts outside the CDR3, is DSGVTQTPKHLITATGQRVTLRCSPRSGDLSVYWYQQSLDQGLQFLIQYYNGEERAKGNILERFSAQQFPDLHSELNLSSLELGDSALYFCASSVRVGASGGAYNEQFFGPGTRLTVL.

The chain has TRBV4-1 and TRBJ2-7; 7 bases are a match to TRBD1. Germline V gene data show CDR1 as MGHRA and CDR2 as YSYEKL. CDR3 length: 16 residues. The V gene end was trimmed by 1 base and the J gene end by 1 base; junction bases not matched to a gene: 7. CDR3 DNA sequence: TGCGCCAGCAGCCAAGGCGAACAGGGGCTTTCCTACGAGCAGTACTTC. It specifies CASSQGEQGLSYEQYF.

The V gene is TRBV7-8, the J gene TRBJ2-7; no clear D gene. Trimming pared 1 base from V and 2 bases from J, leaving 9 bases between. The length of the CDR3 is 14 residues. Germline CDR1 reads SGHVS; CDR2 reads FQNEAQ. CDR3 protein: CASSLGDTAYEQYF. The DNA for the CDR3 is TGTGCCAGCAGCTTAGGTGACACCGCCTACGAGCAGTACTTC.

The CDR3 nucleotides read TGTGCCAGTACTACCGGGACAGAATTATACGAGCAGTACTTC. Encoded protein: CASTTGTELYEQYF. The chain combines TRBV28 with TRBJ2-7; 7 bases match TRBD1. Germline V gene sequence: CDR1 MDHEN, CDR2 SYDVKM. The length of the CDR3 is 14 residues. The V gene end was trimmed by 9 bases and the J gene end by 4 bases; junction bases not matched to a gene: 12.

The CDR3 sequence: CASSAMGQMSTDTQYF. The CDR3 region has the DNA TGTGCCAGCAGCGCCATGGGACAGATGAGCACAGATACGCAGTATTTT. V gene TRBV9 combines with J gene TRBJ2-3; 7 bases align to TRBD1. J gave up 0 bases and V 3 bases, and 7 bases lay outside the gene matches. This CDR3 has 16 residues. Germline CDR1 SGDLS, CDR2 YYNGEE.

CDR3 DNA: TGCGCCAGCAGCCAAGGTTCCGCAGGGCAAGAGACCCAGTACTTC. Translation: CASSQGSAGQETQYF. The chain combines TRBV4-1 with TRBJ2-5; D might be TRBD1 (5 bases). V was pared by 1 base and J by 2 bases, with 11 bases between. Germline CDR1 is MGHRA and CDR2 is YSYEKL. The CDR3 loop spans 15 amino acids.

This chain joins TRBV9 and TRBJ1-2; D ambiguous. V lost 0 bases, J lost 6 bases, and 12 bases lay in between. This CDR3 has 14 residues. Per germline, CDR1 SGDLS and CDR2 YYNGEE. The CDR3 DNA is TGTGCCAGCAGCGTAGGGGCCGTCGGAAATGGCTACACCTTC. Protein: CASSVGAVGNGYTF.